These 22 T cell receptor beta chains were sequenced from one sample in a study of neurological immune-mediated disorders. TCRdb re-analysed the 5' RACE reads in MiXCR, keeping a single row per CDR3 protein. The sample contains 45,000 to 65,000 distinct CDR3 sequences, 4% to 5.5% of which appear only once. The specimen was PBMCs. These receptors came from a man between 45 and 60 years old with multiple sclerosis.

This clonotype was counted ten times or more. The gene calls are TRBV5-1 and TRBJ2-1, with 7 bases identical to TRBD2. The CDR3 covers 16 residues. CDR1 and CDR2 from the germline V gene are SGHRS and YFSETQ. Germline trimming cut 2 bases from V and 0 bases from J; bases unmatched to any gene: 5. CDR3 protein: CASSLFSGGSYNEQFF. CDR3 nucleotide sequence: TGCGCCAGCAGCTTATTCTCGGGGGGCTCCTACAATGAGCAGTTCTTC.

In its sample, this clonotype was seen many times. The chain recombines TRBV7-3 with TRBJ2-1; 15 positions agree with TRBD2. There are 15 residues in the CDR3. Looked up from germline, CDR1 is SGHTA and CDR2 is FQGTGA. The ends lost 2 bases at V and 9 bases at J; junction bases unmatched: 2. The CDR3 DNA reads TGTGCCAGCAGCTTAGGGACTAGCGGGGGGAGTGAGCAGTTCTTC. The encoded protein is CASSLGTSGGSEQFF.

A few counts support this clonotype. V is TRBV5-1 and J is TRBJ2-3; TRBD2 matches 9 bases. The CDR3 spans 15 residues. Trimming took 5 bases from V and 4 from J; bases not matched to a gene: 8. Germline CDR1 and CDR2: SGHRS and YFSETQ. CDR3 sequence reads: CASRIAGVEADTQYF. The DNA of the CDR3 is TGCGCCAGCAGAATAGCGGGAGTAGAAGCAGATACGCAGTATTTT.

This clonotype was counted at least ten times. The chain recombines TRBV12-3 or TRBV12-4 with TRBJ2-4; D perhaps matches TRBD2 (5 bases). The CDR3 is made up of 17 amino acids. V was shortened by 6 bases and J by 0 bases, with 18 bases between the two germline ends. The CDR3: CASSDKRSGLAKNIQYF. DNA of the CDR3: TGTGCCAGCAGCGATAAACGGAGCGGACTAGCCAAAAACATTCAGTACTTC.

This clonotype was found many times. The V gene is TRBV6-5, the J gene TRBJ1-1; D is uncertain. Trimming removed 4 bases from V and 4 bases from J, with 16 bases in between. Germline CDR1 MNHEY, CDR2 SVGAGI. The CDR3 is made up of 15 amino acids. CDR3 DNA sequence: TGTGCCAGCAGTTCCATAGCGGGTGTTGCCACTGAAGCTTTCTTT. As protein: CASSSIAGVATEAFF.

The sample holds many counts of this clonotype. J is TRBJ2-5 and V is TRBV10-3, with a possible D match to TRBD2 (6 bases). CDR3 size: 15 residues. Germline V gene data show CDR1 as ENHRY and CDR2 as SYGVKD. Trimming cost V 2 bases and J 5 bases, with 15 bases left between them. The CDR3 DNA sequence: TGTGCCATCAGTGAGCTTAGCGGCCAAGGGGAGACCCAGTACTTC. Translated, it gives CAISELSGQGETQYF.

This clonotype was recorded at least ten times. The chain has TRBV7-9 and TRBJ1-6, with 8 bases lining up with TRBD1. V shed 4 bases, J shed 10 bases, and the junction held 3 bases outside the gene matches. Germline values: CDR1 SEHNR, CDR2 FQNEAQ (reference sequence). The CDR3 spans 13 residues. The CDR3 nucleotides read TGTGCCAGCAGCTCGGACAGGGACTCACCCCTCCACTTT. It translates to CASSSDRDSPLHF.

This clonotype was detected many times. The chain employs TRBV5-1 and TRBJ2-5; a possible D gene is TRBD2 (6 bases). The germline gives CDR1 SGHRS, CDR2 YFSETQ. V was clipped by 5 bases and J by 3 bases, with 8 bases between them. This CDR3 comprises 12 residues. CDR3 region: CASREGEETQYF. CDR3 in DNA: TGCGCCAGCAGGGAGGGAGAAGAGACCCAGTACTTC.

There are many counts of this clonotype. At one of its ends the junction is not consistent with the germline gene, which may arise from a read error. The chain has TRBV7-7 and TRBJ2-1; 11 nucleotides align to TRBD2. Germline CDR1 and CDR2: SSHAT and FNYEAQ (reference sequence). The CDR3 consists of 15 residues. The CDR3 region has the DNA TGTGCTAGCAGCTCCCTAGCGGGGGGAGATAATGAGCAGTTCTTC. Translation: CASSSLAGGDNEQFF.

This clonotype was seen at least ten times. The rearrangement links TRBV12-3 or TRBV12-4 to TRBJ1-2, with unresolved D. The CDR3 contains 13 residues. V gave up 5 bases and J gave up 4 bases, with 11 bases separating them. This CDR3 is CASSPRTGYGYTF. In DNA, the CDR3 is TGTGCCAGCAGTCCAAGGACGGGCTATGGCTACACCTTC.

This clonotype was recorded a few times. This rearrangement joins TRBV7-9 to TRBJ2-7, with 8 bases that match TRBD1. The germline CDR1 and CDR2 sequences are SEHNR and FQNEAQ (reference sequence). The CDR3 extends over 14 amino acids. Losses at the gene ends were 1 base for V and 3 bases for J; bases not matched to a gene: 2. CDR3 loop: CASSLGQGFYEQYF. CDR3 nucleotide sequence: TGTGCCAGCAGCTTAGGACAGGGGTTCTACGAGCAGTACTTC.

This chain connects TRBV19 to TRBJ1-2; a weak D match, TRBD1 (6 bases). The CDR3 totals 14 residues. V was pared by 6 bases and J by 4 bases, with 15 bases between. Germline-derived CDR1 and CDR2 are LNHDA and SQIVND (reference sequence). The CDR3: CASSPRGAVYGYTF. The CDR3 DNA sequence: TGTGCCAGTAGCCCTCGGGGGGCGGTCTATGGCTACACCTTC.

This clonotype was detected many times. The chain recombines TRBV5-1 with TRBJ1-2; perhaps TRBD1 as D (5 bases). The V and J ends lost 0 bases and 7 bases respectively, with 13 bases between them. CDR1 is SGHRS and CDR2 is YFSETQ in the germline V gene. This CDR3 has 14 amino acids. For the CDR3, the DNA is TGCGCCAGCAGCTTGGAAGGGGCACAACTTGGCTACACCTTC. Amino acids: CASSLEGAQLGYTF.

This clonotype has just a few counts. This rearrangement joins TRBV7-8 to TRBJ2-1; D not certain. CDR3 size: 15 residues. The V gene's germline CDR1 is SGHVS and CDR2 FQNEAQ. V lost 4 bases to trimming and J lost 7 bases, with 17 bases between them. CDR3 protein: CASSWRLIKRNEQFF. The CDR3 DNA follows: TGTGCCAGCAGCTGGCGACTGATAAAGAGAAATGAGCAGTTCTTC.

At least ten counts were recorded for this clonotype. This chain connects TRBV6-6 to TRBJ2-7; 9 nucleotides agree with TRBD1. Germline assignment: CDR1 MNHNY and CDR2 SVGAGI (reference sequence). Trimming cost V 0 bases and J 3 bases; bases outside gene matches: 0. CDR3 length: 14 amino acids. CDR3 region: CASSYSDRGYEQYF. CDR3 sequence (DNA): TGTGCCAGCAGTTACTCGGACAGGGGCTACGAGCAGTACTTC.

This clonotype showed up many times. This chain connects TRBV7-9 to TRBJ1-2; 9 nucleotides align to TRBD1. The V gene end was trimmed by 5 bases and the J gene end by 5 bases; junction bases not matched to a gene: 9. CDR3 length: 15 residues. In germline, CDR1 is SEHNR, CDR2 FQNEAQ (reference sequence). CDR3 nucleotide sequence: TGTGCCAGCAGCCTCTGGGACAGGGAGGGATATGGCTACACCTTC. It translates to CASSLWDREGYGYTF. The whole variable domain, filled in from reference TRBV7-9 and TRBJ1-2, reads DTGVSQNPRHKITKRGQNVTFRCDPISEHNRLYWYRQTLGQGPEFLTYFQNEAQLEKSRLLSDRFSAERPKGSFSTLEIQRTEQGDSAMYLCASSLWDREGYGYTFGSGTRLTVV.

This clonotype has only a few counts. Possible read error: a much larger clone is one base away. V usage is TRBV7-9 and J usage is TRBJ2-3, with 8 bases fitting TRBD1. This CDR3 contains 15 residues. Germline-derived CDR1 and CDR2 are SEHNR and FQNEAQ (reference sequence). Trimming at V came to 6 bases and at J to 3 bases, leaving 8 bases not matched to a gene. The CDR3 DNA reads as TGTGCCAGCAGATCCGGGACAGGAATAACAGATACGCAGTATTTT. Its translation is CASRSGTGITDTQYF.

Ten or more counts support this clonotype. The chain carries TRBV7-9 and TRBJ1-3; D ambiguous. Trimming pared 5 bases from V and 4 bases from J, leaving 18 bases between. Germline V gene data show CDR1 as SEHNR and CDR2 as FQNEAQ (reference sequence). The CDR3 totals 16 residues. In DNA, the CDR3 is TGTGCCAGCAGCGTTACCGGGCCACCCCCGGGAAACACCATATATTTT. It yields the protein CASSVTGPPPGNTIYF.

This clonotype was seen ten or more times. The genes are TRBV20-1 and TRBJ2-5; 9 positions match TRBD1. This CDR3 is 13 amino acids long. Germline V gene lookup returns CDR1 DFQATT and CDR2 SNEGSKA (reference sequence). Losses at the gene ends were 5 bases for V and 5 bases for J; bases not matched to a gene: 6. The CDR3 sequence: CSAPGDRAETQYF. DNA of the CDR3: TGCAGTGCTCCCGGGGACAGGGCGGAGACCCAGTACTTC.

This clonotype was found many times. The CDR3 sequence is CASSGLAGNTGELFF. Here the CDR3 DNA reads TGTGCCAGTAGTGGCCTAGCGGGAAACACCGGGGAGCTGTTTTTT. The chain joins TRBV19 to TRBJ2-2; 9 nucleotides agree with TRBD2. This CDR3 has 15 amino acids. J lost 2 bases, V lost 5 bases, and 3 bases had no gene match. Germline V CDR1 and CDR2: LNHDA, SQIVND (reference sequence).

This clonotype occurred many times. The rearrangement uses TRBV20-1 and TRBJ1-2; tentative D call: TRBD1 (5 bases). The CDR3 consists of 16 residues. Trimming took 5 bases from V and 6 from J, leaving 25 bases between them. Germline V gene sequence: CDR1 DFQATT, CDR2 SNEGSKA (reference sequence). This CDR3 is CSAFPGRGTERHGYTF. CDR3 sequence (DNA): TGCAGTGCTTTTCCGGGGAGGGGCACAGAAAGGCATGGCTACACCTTC.

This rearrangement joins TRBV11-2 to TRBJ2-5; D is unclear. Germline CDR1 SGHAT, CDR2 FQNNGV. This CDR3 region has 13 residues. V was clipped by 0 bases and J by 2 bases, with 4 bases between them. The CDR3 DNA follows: TGTGCCAGCAGCTTAGACTGGCAAGAGACCCAGTACTTC. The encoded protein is CASSLDWQETQYF.